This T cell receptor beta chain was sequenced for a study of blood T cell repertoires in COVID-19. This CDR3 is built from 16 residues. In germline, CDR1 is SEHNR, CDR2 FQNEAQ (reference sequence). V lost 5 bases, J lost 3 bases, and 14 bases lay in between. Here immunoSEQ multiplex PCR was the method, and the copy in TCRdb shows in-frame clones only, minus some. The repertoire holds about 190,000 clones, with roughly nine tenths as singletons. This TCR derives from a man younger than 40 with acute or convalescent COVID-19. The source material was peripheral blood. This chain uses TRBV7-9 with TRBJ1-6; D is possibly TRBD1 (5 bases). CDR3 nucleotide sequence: TGTGCCAGCAGCCCGCAGGGAGGAGTCTATAATTCACCCCTCCACTTT. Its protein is CASSPQGGVYNSPLHF.